This TCR beta chain was captured by sequencing in a study of T cell responses to AZD1222 COVID-19 vaccine. There are 18 residues in the CDR3. V was pared by 5 bases and J by 0 bases, with 19 bases between. Germline assignment: CDR1 SGHTA and CDR2 FQGTGA. General study results and limits: Donors, mostly white British, included more females; clonal diversity was possibly underestimated.

TCRdb's copy holds only in-frame clones and misses some; the assay was immunoSEQ multiplex PCR. Of over 150,000 clones in the sample, 85% to 95% were seen once. Turning to this clone: The target antigen is unknown.

The V gene is TRBV7-3, the J gene TRBJ1-4; perhaps TRBD1 as D (5 bases). The sequencing here drew on peripheral blood, taken 28 days after the second AZD1222 dose. The TCR was taken from an adult who received the AZD1222 COVID-19 vaccine. This CDR3 is CASSSQGREGATNEKLFF. As DNA, the CDR3 is TGTGCCAGCAGCAGTCAGGGCAGGGAGGGTGCAACTAATGAAAAACTGTTTTTT.